The entry below describes one TCR beta chain. The antigen remains undetermined. The CDR3 is 15 amino acids. V was pared by 3 bases and J by 3 bases, with 6 bases of the junction left unmatched. Germline CDR1 and CDR2: KGHSH and LQKENI. The assay was immunoSEQ multiplex PCR, and TCRdb's table has in-frame clones only and misses some. This table has roughly 160,000 clones, around nine tenths appearing once. This record belongs to a study of T cell responses to AZD1222 COVID-19 vaccine. Across the whole study: The analysis combined second doses at about 4 or about 12 weeks. Notes on the study in general: Increased Spike-specific TCR breadth and depth were observed after two AZD1222 doses. Among vaccine-associated CD4 TCRs, coverage spanned spike, with dominance at 160-218 and 743-854.

This sample comprised peripheral blood, obtained on day 0 of AZD1222 vaccination. This clonotype was obtained from an adult in good health. V usage is TRBV18 and J usage is TRBJ1-1; 8 nucleotides match TRBD1. The CDR3 sequence is CASSPRTGRDTEAFF. The CDR3 bases are TGTGCCAGCTCACCCCGGACAGGGCGCGACACTGAAGCTTTCTTT.